The 29 T cell receptor beta chains presented below share a single source sample, sequenced in a study of CD8+ T cells in alopecia areata. Isolated RNA was reverse transcribed into cDNA used as the sequencing template. The assay was immunoSEQ multiplex PCR, and TCRdb's table has in-frame clones only and misses some. The data list about 110,000 clones, none observed once; 15% to 20% falls to the top ten. The sequenced sample was lesional skin. Receptor source: a C3H/HeJ mouse with alopecia areata. MHC haplotype of the mouse line: H2-k.

This clone was seen only a few times. Genes and germline are mouse. The CDR3 is cut off 4 residues early in the read; its end comes from the germline J gene. This chain joins TRBV5 and TRBJ2-1, with TRBD2 matching 10 bases. The CDR3 spans 16 residues. Per germline, CDR1 LGHNA and CDR2 YNLKQL (reference sequence). The V and J ends lost 5 bases and 3 bases, in that order; junction bases with no gene match: 7. CDR3 sequence reads: CASSGGLGRIYAEQFF. CDR3 DNA, as far as it was read: TGTGCCAGCAGCGGGGGACTGGGGCGGATCTATGCT.

Comments on this clone: Each gene name is a mouse one. From the germline J gene comes the end of the CDR3, since the read stops 4 residues before it. The J gene is TRBJ1-2, the V gene TRBV17; 8 positions agree with TRBD1. The CDR3 is 13 residues long. After removal of 2 bases from V and 4 bases from J, the junction contained 0 bases not matched to a gene. Germline assignment: CDR1 MNHDT and CDR2 YYDKIL. CDR3: CASSRTGGSDYTF. CDR3 DNA (partial): TGTGCTAGCAGTAGAACAGGGGGCTCC.

This clone was seen a few times. The germline and genes are mouse ones. The observed sequence ends 4 residues before the CDR3 terminus, with the missing tail filled in from the germline J gene. The rearrangement uses TRBV13-2 and TRBJ2-7; D perhaps matches TRBD1 (5 bases). V shed 2 bases and J shed 2 bases, with 11 bases lying between them. Germline V CDR1 and CDR2: NNHNN, SYGAGS (reference sequence). CDR3 length equals 14 residues. The CDR3 sequence is CASGERTPTYEQYF. Partial CDR3 DNA: TGTGCCAGCGGTGAAAGGACACCGACCTAT.

This clone was counted a few times. Gene and germline names: mouse. The DNA ends 4 residues before the CDR3 does, and the rest of the CDR3 is filled in from the germline J gene. The chain has TRBV19 and TRBJ2-3, with D possibly TRBD1 on 6 matching bases. Looked up from germline, CDR1 is FNHDT and CDR2 is SITEND (reference sequence). The V and J ends lost 2 bases and 1 base respectively, with 11 bases between them. This CDR3 has 15 amino acids. The CDR3: CASSIRGAGAETLYF. Partial CDR3 DNA: TGTGCCAGCAGTATCAGGGGCGCGGGTGCAGAA.

The sample holds a few counts of this clone. Gene names and germline refer to mouse. Read data end 4 residues before the CDR3 end; the end is taken from the germline J gene. This specimen includes other DNA sequences encoding the same CDR3. The V and J genes are TRBV13-1 and TRBJ2-1; 11 bases are shared with TRBD2. Germline values: CDR1 NSHNY, CDR2 SYGAGN. CDR3 length: 14 amino acids. Here the CDR3 reads CASSDDWGGAEQFF. The part of the CDR3 DNA that was read is TGTGCCAGCAGTGATGACTGGGGGGGCGCT.

In this sample, this clone turned up a few times. The genes are named according to mouse. Read sequence stops 4 residues before the CDR3 end, and the germline J gene provides the missing end. This rearrangement joins TRBV13-3 to TRBJ2-5; 8 bases agree with TRBD1. CDR3 length: 14 amino acids. Per the germline V gene, CDR1 is NNHDY and CDR2 is SYVADS. Incomplete CDR3 DNA: TGTGCCAGCAGGGTCAGGGGGCGCAAGGAC. This sequence encodes CASRVRGRKD. The full CDR3 protein is CASRVRGRKDTQYF.

Note on this clone: Gene labels here are mouse ones. The read halts 4 residues ahead of the CDR3 end, with the missing end drawn from the germline J gene. The V gene is TRBV13-2, the J gene TRBJ2-2; TRBD2 agrees at 12 bases. CDR1 NNHNN and CDR2 SYGAGS come from the germline V gene (reference sequence). J gave up 3 bases and V 0 bases, and 6 bases lay outside the gene matches. The CDR3 length is 18 residues. This CDR3 reads CASGDAGTGGPYTGQLYF. The part of the CDR3 DNA that was read is TGTGCCAGCGGTGATGCAGGGACTGGGGGGCCTTACACCGGG.

This clone has a handful of counts. Germline and genes here are mouse. Read coverage stops 4 residues before the CDR3 terminus; the germline J gene supplies the remainder. V and J are TRBV13-3 and TRBJ1-1; 10 bases agree with TRBD1. CDR1 and CDR2 (germline): NNHDY, SYVADS. This CDR3 has 15 amino acids. Germline trimming cut 5 bases from V and 3 bases from J; bases unmatched to any gene: 7. Here the CDR3 reads CASSWDRGGDTEVFF. Incomplete CDR3 DNA: TGTGCCAGCAGCTGGGACAGGGGAGGGGACACA.

This clone appeared many times. All gene names here are mouse names. The part of the CDR3 DNA that was read is TGTGCCAGCAGTTTAGGCACCGGG. Encoded protein: CASSLGTG. The full CDR3 protein is CASSLGTGQLYF. The V and J genes are TRBV14 and TRBJ2-2; no firm D call. The read is 4 residues too short to cover the CDR3 end, so that end is filled in from the germline J gene. The CDR3 spans 12 residues. Germline assignment: CDR1 SGHDT and CDR2 FRDEAV. V was shortened by 2 bases and J by 4 bases, with 3 bases between the two germline ends.

As for this clone: All gene names here are mouse names. The read finishes 4 residues shy of the CDR3 end, and the germline J gene is used to complete it. The rearrangement links TRBV16 to TRBJ2-1, with 9 bases matching TRBD2. The CDR3 has 15 amino acids. V dropped 0 bases and J dropped 5; count of bases not matched to a gene: 2. Per the germline V gene, CDR1 is SGHSA and CDR2 is FRNQAP. CDR3: CASSLETGGNAEQFF. CDR3 DNA (partial): TGTGCAAGCAGCTTAGAGACTGGGGGAAATGCT.

This clone showed up many times. The gene names given are mouse names. The observed sequence ends 4 residues before the CDR3 terminus, with the missing tail filled in from the germline J gene. The chain couples TRBV13-3 to TRBJ2-3; possibly TRBD2 for D (7 bases). The CDR3 loop spans 14 amino acids. Germline values: CDR1 NNHDY, CDR2 SYVADS. The ends were cut back, 3 bases at V and 3 bases at J, with 11 bases in the middle. CDR3 DNA, as far as it was read: TGTGCCAGCAGTGCGGGGGGCGAGGCAGAA. Amino acid sequence: CASSAGGEAE. The whole CDR3 sequence reads CASSAGGEAETLYF.

This clone was detected a few times. The listed genes are named as in mouse. From the germline J gene comes the end of the CDR3, since the read stops 4 residues before it. The chain couples TRBV19 to TRBJ2-5; a weak D match, TRBD2 (5 bases). Germline V lookup: CDR1 FNHDT, CDR2 SITEND (reference sequence). Trimming pared 4 bases from V and 0 bases from J, leaving 15 bases between. This CDR3 comprises 16 residues. This CDR3 is CASSSLGSLNQDTQYF. The sequenced CDR3 bases are TGTGCCAGCAGTTCTCTGGGATCCCTTAACCAAGAC.

This clone was found a few times. The gene symbols are mouse symbols. The read terminates 4 residues ahead of where the CDR3 ends, so the germline J gene completes it. The rearrangement uses TRBV17 and TRBJ2-1; 12 bases align to TRBD2. The germline gives CDR1 MNHDT, CDR2 YYDKIL. CDR3 length: 14 residues. The J segment lost 1 base and the V segment lost 11 bases, leaving 3 bases of the junction unmatched. Here the CDR3 reads CALGLGGNYAEQFF. Incomplete CDR3 DNA: TGTGCTCTCGGACTGGGGGGGAACTATGCT.

This clone occurred a few times. Germline and genes: mouse. The CDR3 is cut off 4 residues early in the read; its end comes from the germline J gene. The rearrangement joins TRBV19 to TRBJ2-5; 9 bases map to TRBD1. V gave up 7 bases and J gave up 3 bases; unmatched junction bases: 6. CDR3 size: 14 residues. Germline V lookup: CDR1 FNHDT, CDR2 SITEND (reference sequence). The CDR3 spells CASQTGTGQDTQYF. The CDR3 bases that were read are TGTGCCAGCCAAACCGGGACAGGGCAAGAC.

In regard to this clone: Gene names denote mouse genes. The read terminates 4 residues before the CDR3 end, so the remaining end is supplied by the germline J gene. Distinct nucleotide sequences in the sample also encode this CDR3. The rearrangement uses TRBV19 and TRBJ2-2, with D tentatively TRBD2 (6 bases). CDR3 size: 16 residues. Germline CDR1 reads FNHDT; CDR2 reads SITEND (reference sequence). Trimming pared 0 bases from V and 0 bases from J, leaving 9 bases between. CDR3 DNA (partial): TGTGCCAGCAGTATAGGCTGGGGAGCAAACACCGGG. It yields the protein CASSIGWGANTG. The entire CDR3 is CASSIGWGANTGQLYF.

This clone showed up just a few times. Gene names and germline refer to mouse. The DNA ends 4 residues before the CDR3 does, and the rest of the CDR3 is filled in from the germline J gene. The V gene is TRBV19, the J gene TRBJ1-1; 7 nucleotides agree with TRBD1. Germline V gene lookup returns CDR1 FNHDT and CDR2 SITEND (reference sequence). Unmatched junction bases numbered 6, after V lost 4 bases and J lost 0 bases. The CDR3 length is 15 residues. The sequenced CDR3 bases are TGTGCCAGCAGTCCGGCGGGACAGTCAAACACA. It codes for CASSPAGQSNT. The entire CDR3 protein reads CASSPAGQSNTEVFF.

This clone was counted many times. Here the gene names and germline are mouse. The observed sequence ends 4 residues before the CDR3 terminus, with the missing tail filled in from the germline J gene. The rearrangement links TRBV1 to TRBJ1-4; tentative D call: TRBD1 (6 bases). V was trimmed by 0 bases and J by 4 bases, leaving 6 bases between them. This CDR3 is 14 amino acids long. CDR1 is NSQYPW and CDR2 is LRSPGD in the germline V gene (reference sequence). The CDR3 DNA, read in part, is TGCACCTGCAGTGCAGAACAGGGCAACGAA. Amino acid sequence: CTCSAEQGNE. The full CDR3 sequence reads CTCSAEQGNERLFF.

A few counts support this clone. Germline and genes here are mouse. The observed sequence ends 4 residues before the CDR3 terminus, with the missing tail filled in from the germline J gene. The chain links TRBV1 to TRBJ2-7; 11 bases match TRBD2. This CDR3 contains 13 residues. Germline assignment: CDR1 NSQYPW and CDR2 LRSPGD (reference sequence). CDR3 region: CTCRDWGAYEQYF. The sequenced CDR3 bases are TGCACCTGCAGGGACTGGGGGGCGTAT.

A word on this clone: Genes and germline are mouse. The read terminates 4 residues before the CDR3 end, so the remaining end is supplied by the germline J gene. The chain combines TRBV13-3 with TRBJ2-3, with 10 bases lining up with TRBD1. Unmatched junction bases numbered 5, after V lost 3 bases and J lost 1 base. The germline V gene encodes CDR1 NNHDY and CDR2 SYVADS. The CDR3 runs 16 residues. CDR3 residues: CASSADRGWGAETLYF. The CDR3 DNA, read in part, is TGTGCCAGCAGTGCGGACAGGGGGTGGGGTGCAGAA.

This clone was observed a few times. These gene names are mouse names. The read is 4 residues too short to cover the CDR3 end, so that end is filled in from the germline J gene. V and J are TRBV13-1 and TRBJ2-1; a weak D match, TRBD2 (6 bases). The CDR3 runs 12 residues. The V and J ends lost 4 bases and 6 bases respectively, with 8 bases between them. Germline CDR1 NSHNY, CDR2 SYGAGN. CDR3 DNA, as far as it was read: TGTGCCAGCAGTCCGGGACTTGCT. It translates to CASSPGLA. The whole CDR3 sequence reads CASSPGLAEQFF.

This clone was observed a few times. Here the gene names and germline are mouse. The CDR3 is cut off 4 residues early in the read; its end comes from the germline J gene. The chain has TRBV13-3 and TRBJ2-7, with 9 bases matching TRBD2. The CDR3 has 13 residues. Per germline, CDR1 NNHDY and CDR2 SYVADS. The DNA read from the CDR3 is TGTGCCAGCACGGGGGACTGGGAGTAT. Encoded protein: CASTGDWEY. The CDR3 as a whole reads CASTGDWEYEQYF.

This clone has a handful of counts. Each gene name is a mouse one. The sequenced fragment ends 4 residues before the CDR3 boundary, so the rest is inferred from the germline J gene. V gene TRBV1 combines with J gene TRBJ2-7; 9 nucleotides align to TRBD1. There are 14 residues in the CDR3. CDR1 is NSQYPW, CDR2 LRSPGD, per germline (reference sequence). Partial CDR3 DNA: TGCACCTGCAGTGCATCGACAGGGGGGTAT. This codes for CTCSASTGGY. The CDR3, in full, reads CTCSASTGGYEQYF.

On this clone itself: The gene names here belong to mouse. The read ends 4 residues shy of where the CDR3 ends; the end is completed using the germline J gene. This chain joins TRBV13-1 and TRBJ2-5, with a tentative D call TRBD1 (6 bases). In germline, CDR1 is NSHNY, CDR2 SYGAGN. There are 11 residues in the CDR3. The DNA read from the CDR3 is TGTGCCAGCAGAGGGGGAGAC. Translating it yields CASRGGD. The CDR3 reads in full as CASRGGDTQYF.

Turning to this clone: The translated DNA and TCRdb's protein are not identical at residue 14; the protein here was translated from the DNA. These gene names are mouse names. This CDR3 is CASSIAGGLYSGNTLYF. The CDR3 bases that were read are TGTGCCAGCAGTATCGCGGGGGGCCTTTATTCTGGAAATACG. The genes are TRBV19 and TRBJ1-3; D perhaps matches TRBD1 (6 bases). The read ends 3 residues before the CDR3 terminus; that terminus is restored from the germline J gene. Looked up from germline, CDR1 is FNHDT and CDR2 is SITEND (reference sequence). The CDR3 has 17 residues. The V gene lost 2 bases and the J gene lost 0 bases, with 15 bases spanning the gap.

This clone came up many times. TCRdb's protein and the DNA translation differ at residue 11; the protein here comes from the DNA. Genes here carry mouse names. The CDR3 end lies 3 residues beyond the end of the read and is filled in from the germline J gene. V gene TRBV1 combines with J gene TRBJ1-3; maybe TRBD1 (5 bases). Trimming took off 1 base at V and 4 bases at J, with 8 bases between the two ends. Germline V gives CDR1 NSQYPW, CDR2 LRSPGD (reference sequence). CDR3 length: 14 residues. The part of the CDR3 DNA that was read is TGCACCTGCAGTGCAGTCACAGGCGGAAATACG. The encoded protein is CTCSAVTGGNT. The full CDR3 reads CTCSAVTGGNTLYF. Filled out from reference TRBV1 and TRBJ1-3, the complete variable domain reads VTLLEQNPRWRLVPRGQAVNLRCILKNSQYPWMSWYQQDLQKQLQWLFTLRSPGDKEVKSLPGADYLATRVTDTELRLQVANMSQGRTLYCTCSAVTGGNTLYFGEGSRLIVV.

In this sample, this clone turned up a few times. Gene names refer to mouse genes. The observed sequence ends 4 residues before the CDR3 terminus, with the missing tail filled in from the germline J gene. The chain has TRBV13-1 and TRBJ2-1, with a tentative D call TRBD1 (8 bases). Per germline, CDR1 NSHNY and CDR2 SYGAGN. This CDR3 region has 14 residues. CDR3 DNA (partial): TGTGCCAGCAGCGACAACAGGGGGGGAGCT. Protein: CASSDNRGGA. The entire CDR3 is CASSDNRGGAEQFF.

Regarding this clone: Gene names are the mouse ones. The CDR3 goes on 4 residues after the read ends, and that part is filled in from the germline J gene. The gene calls are TRBV13-3 and TRBJ1-1, with 7 bases lining up with TRBD1. Germline V gene sequence: CDR1 NNHDY, CDR2 SYVADS. The CDR3 consists of 14 residues. Partial CDR3 DNA: TGTGCCAGCAGTGATGAAGGGGGCGCGGGA. Residues: CASSDEGGAG. The complete CDR3 protein is CASSDEGGAGEVFF.

For this clone: The germline and genes are mouse ones. The read comes to an end 4 residues before the CDR3 does, leaving the germline J gene to fill in the end. This chain joins TRBV19 and TRBJ2-7; a weak D match, TRBD1 (5 bases). Germline loops: CDR1 FNHDT, CDR2 SITEND (reference sequence). The CDR3 consists of 12 residues. The covered CDR3 bases are TGTGCCAGCAGCAGGGAAGAGTAT. Protein: CASSREEY. The full CDR3 reads CASSREEYEQYF.

In this sample, this clone turned up a few times. Germline and genes here are mouse. The CDR3 end lies 4 residues beyond the end of the read and is filled in from the germline J gene. The genes are TRBV1 and TRBJ1-4; tentatively, D is TRBD1 (6 bases). The length of the CDR3 is 14 residues. The V gene's germline CDR1 is NSQYPW and CDR2 LRSPGD (reference sequence). The CDR3 DNA, read in part, is TGCACCTGCAGTGCAGGAGACAGGCCCGAA. It encodes CTCSAGDRPE. The entire CDR3 protein is CTCSAGDRPERLFF.